This entry lists 27 T cell receptor beta chains sequenced from one sample in a study of T-cell reconstitution after alpha-beta-depleted transplantation in children. Molecular barcoding with unique molecular identifiers was used for the TCRbeta library. TCRdb called the PCR reads again in MiXCR, with one record for every CDR3 protein. The sample lists some 500,000 distinct CDR3 sequences, about 16% occurring once. The starting material was PBMCs from the stem cell graft donor, obtained from the stem cell graft. The receptors originated from a human donor who donated a stem cell graft to a child with acute lymphoblastic leukemia.

The chain recombines TRBV5-1 with TRBJ2-6; D is possibly TRBD1 or TRBD2 (6 bases each). V was clipped by 4 bases and J by 2 bases, with 10 bases between them. Per the germline V gene, CDR1 is SGHRS and CDR2 is YFSETQ. CDR3 length equals 15 residues. The CDR3 reads CASSGGLAGANVLTF. As DNA, the CDR3 is TGCGCCAGCAGCGGGGGGCTTGCTGGGGCCAACGTCCTGACTTTC. Filled out from reference TRBV5-1 and TRBJ2-6, the complete variable domain reads KAGVTQTPRYLIKTRGQQVTLSCSPISGHRSVSWYQQTPGQGLQFLFEYFSETQRNKGNFPGRFSGRQFSNSRSEMNVSTLELGDSALYLCASSGGLAGANVLTFGAGSRLTVL.

The V call is TRBV4-1, the J call TRBJ1-2, with D maybe TRBD1 (6 bases). Deletions cut 3 bases from V and 2 bases from J, with 13 bases between. CDR3 length equals 15 residues. CDR1 and CDR2 (germline): MGHRA, YSYEKL. CDR3 residues: CASSHSGTKNYGYTF. The CDR3, as DNA: TGCGCCAGCAGCCACTCCGGGACAAAGAACTATGGCTACACCTTC.

The chain employs TRBV10-3 and TRBJ1-1; D is uncertain. The CDR3 is 15 amino acids. V was cut by 5 bases and J by 2 bases, with 15 bases left in between. The germline V gene encodes CDR1 ENHRY and CDR2 SYGVKD. This CDR3 is CAISTLEGRNTEAFF. The CDR3, as DNA: TGTGCCATCAGTACTCTTGAGGGCCGAAACACTGAAGCTTTCTTT.

This clonotype was seen more than once but under ten times. This sequence joins TRBV7-3 and TRBJ2-7; the D is unclear. This CDR3 comprises 13 residues. V lost 5 bases, J lost 6 bases, and 14 bases lay in between. In germline, CDR1 is SGHTA, CDR2 FQGTGA. CDR3 coding DNA: TGTGCCAGCAGCCCCTATCCGCTGGGCGAGCAGTACTTC. This gives the protein CASSPYPLGEQYF.

Concerning this clonotype itself: At one boundary the junction diverges from the germline segment, which might be a read error. V and J are TRBV12-3 or TRBV12-4 and TRBJ2-1, with TRBD2 identical over 10 bases. CDR3 size: 16 residues. DNA for the CDR3: TGTGCCAGCGGTTTAGCGAGCGGGAGGGATTACAATGAGCAGTTCTTC. Translating it yields CASGLASGRDYNEQFF.

This clonotype has just a few counts. The chain carries TRBV5-6 and TRBJ2-7; D remains unclear. The CDR3 loop spans 14 amino acids. V was shortened by 0 bases and J by 1 base, with 8 bases between the two germline ends. Looked up from germline, CDR1 is SGHDT and CDR2 is YYEEEE. CDR3 amino acids: CASSLGSLSYEQYF. In nucleotides, the CDR3 is TGTGCCAGCAGCTTGGGGAGTTTATCCTACGAGCAGTACTTC.

The chain has TRBV27 and TRBJ1-2; D gene unclear. The germline V gene encodes CDR1 MNHEY and CDR2 SMNVEV (reference sequence). This CDR3 spans 13 amino acids. Deletions cut 3 bases from V and 6 bases from J, with 11 bases between. The CDR3 bases are TGTGCCAGCAGTTTTCTCGGTACCCATGGCTACACCTTC. Protein sequence: CASSFLGTHGYTF.

The table lists this clonotype with a few counts. The chain recombines TRBV25-1 with TRBJ2-1; D not resolved. The germline V and J ends were trimmed by 2 bases and 4 bases, with 3 bases remaining between them. Germline-derived CDR1 and CDR2 are MGHDK and SYGVNS. CDR3 size: 12 residues. CDR3 loop: CASSEAYNEQFF. The CDR3 DNA reads as TGTGCCAGCAGTGAAGCTTACAATGAGCAGTTCTTC.

This chain uses TRBV20-1 with TRBJ2-7, with 7 bases that match TRBD1. Trimming removed 8 bases from V and 2 bases from J; junction bases left unmatched: 12. The CDR3 length is 14 residues. CDR1 and CDR2 from the germline V gene are DFQATT and SNEGSKA (reference sequence). The CDR3 DNA is TGCAGTCTCAGCCCTCCGGGACAGCCCTACGAGCAGTACTTC. Protein sequence: CSLSPPGQPYEQYF.

DNA of the CDR3: TGTGCCAGCAGTTTAAACACGATCTCCCTCGAGCAGTACTTC. Translating gives CASSLNTISLEQYF. This rearrangement joins TRBV12-3 or TRBV12-4 to TRBJ2-7, with D unclear. The CDR3 covers 14 residues. V dropped 2 bases and J dropped 6 bases, with 14 bases sitting between them.

The chain couples TRBV29-1 to TRBJ2-5; 8 positions match TRBD2. V shed 3 bases and J 5 bases; nucleotides not matched to a gene: 8. The CDR3 has 14 residues. Germline V lookup: CDR1 SQVTM, CDR2 ANQGSEA. The CDR3 reads CSVESGSSGETQYF. CDR3 nucleotides: TGCAGCGTTGAGAGCGGGAGCTCTGGGGAGACCCAGTACTTC.

The rearrangement links TRBV6-1 to TRBJ1-5; a weak D match, TRBD1 (6 bases). CDR3 size: 13 residues. Germline-derived CDR1 and CDR2 are MNHNS and SASEGT. Trimming removed 4 bases at V and 3 bases at J, with 7 bases between. CDR3 nucleotides: TGTGCCAGCAGTGGGACAGTCAATCAGCCCCAGCATTTT. Its protein is CASSGTVNQPQHF.

There are a few counts of this clonotype. The chain couples TRBV12-3 or TRBV12-4 to TRBJ1-2; a possible D gene is TRBD1 (5 bases). Trimming cost V 4 bases and J 4 bases, with 13 bases left between them. The CDR3 is made up of 14 amino acids. CDR3 DNA: TGTGCCAGCAGTTCCGACAGTCCCCCCTATGGCTACACCTTC. It specifies CASSSDSPPYGYTF.

This chain connects TRBV5-1 to TRBJ1-2; 10 bases align to TRBD1. The CDR3 has 15 residues. Trimming removed 1 base from V and 2 bases from J; junction bases left unmatched: 2. Germline loops: CDR1 SGHRS, CDR2 YFSETQ. CDR3 protein: CASSLSGQGNYGYTF. CDR3 in DNA: TGCGCCAGCAGCTTGTCGGGACAGGGGAACTATGGCTACACCTTC.

The sample holds a few counts of this clonotype. The chain uses TRBV3-1 and TRBJ2-7; D possibly uses TRBD1 or TRBD2 (5 bases each). Trimming stripped 1 base from V and 4 bases from J, with 14 bases between. Germline V gives CDR1 LGHDT, CDR2 YNNKEL (reference sequence). The CDR3 contains 15 residues. CDR3 in DNA: TGTGCCAGCAGCCAAGGCCCGGGACCCCAATACGAGCAGTACTTC. Translating it yields CASSQGPGPQYEQYF.

The rearrangement joins TRBV29-1 to TRBJ2-7; D not resolved. Germline V lookup: CDR1 SQVTM, CDR2 ANQGSEA. This CDR3 is 15 amino acids long. Trimming removed 4 bases at V and 1 base at J, with 17 bases between. The CDR3 loop reads CSVAGVFRQSYEQYF. CDR3 nucleotides: TGCAGCGTTGCAGGAGTTTTTCGGCAGTCCTACGAGCAGTACTTC.

This clonotype was counted a few times. This rearrangement joins TRBV5-1 to TRBJ2-1, with unresolved D. Trimming pared 2 bases from V and 5 bases from J, leaving 23 bases between. Germline V gene data show CDR1 as SGHRS and CDR2 as YFSETQ. This CDR3 has 18 residues. CDR3 nucleotides: TGCGCCAGCAGCTTTCCCCCTTGGAGAGACGACTTTCACAATGAGCAGTTCTTC. Its translation is CASSFPPWRDDFHNEQFF.

This chain uses TRBV6-1 with TRBJ2-7, with D hard to call. The CDR3 is 12 residues long. Germline CDR1 reads MNHNS; CDR2 reads SASEGT. The V end was cut by 4 bases, the J end by 2 bases, with 6 bases between. The CDR3 DNA sequence: TGTGCCAGCAGTGTTCCTCCCTACGAGCAGTACTTC. Its translation is CASSVPPYEQYF.

This clonotype was picked up many times. The gene calls are TRBV7-9 and TRBJ2-5; D tentatively reads TRBD1 or TRBD2 (5 bases each). From germline, CDR1 is SEHNR and CDR2 FQNEAQ (reference sequence). This CDR3 region has 15 residues. V dropped 5 bases and J dropped 5 bases, with 18 bases sitting between them. This CDR3 is CASSHRDGLWETQYF. CDR3 sequence (DNA): TGTGCCAGCAGCCACCGGGACGGTCTTTGGGAGACCCAGTACTTC.

There are a few counts of this clonotype. The chain has TRBV12-3 or TRBV12-4 and TRBJ2-2, with a possible D match to TRBD2 (5 bases). V was pared by 1 base and J by 5 bases, with 8 bases between. The CDR3 is 14 amino acids. The CDR3 sequence is CASSLGGVTGELFF. CDR3 nucleotides: TGTGCCAGCAGTTTAGGGGGAGTAACCGGGGAGCTGTTTTTT.

V and J are TRBV5-1 and TRBJ2-2, with D maybe TRBD1 (6 bases). Trimming removed 4 bases at V and 0 bases at J, with 13 bases between. The CDR3 is 16 amino acids. Germline lookup yields CDR1 SGHRS and CDR2 YFSETQ. In DNA form, the CDR3 reads TGCGCCAGCAGCAAGGGACAAACTGCGAACACCGGGGAGCTGTTTTTT. Translating gives CASSKGQTANTGELFF.

This clonotype was counted only a few times. V gene TRBV6-1 combines with J gene TRBJ2-5; the match to TRBD2 covers 12 bases. The CDR3 is 16 amino acids. With V trimmed by 6 bases and J by 4 bases, 9 bases remained unmatched. Germline CDR1 MNHNS, CDR2 SASEGT. This chain's CDR3 is CASRPGLAGTRETQYF. CDR3 coding DNA: TGTGCCAGCAGGCCGGGACTAGCGGGCACTCGAGAGACCCAGTACTTC.

This clonotype was counted only a few times. V gene TRBV3-1 combines with J gene TRBJ2-5; TRBD2 agrees at 11 bases. This CDR3 region has 15 residues. The ends lost 2 bases at V and 3 bases at J; junction bases unmatched: 2. CDR1 is LGHDT, CDR2 YNNKEL, per germline (reference sequence). CDR3 coding DNA: TGTGCCAGCAGCCAATGGGGACTAGCGGAAGAGACCCAGTACTTC. Protein: CASSQWGLAEETQYF.

This clonotype was counted a few times. This chain joins TRBV5-5 and TRBJ1-1, with 10 nucleotides matching TRBD1. V dropped 4 bases and J dropped 5; count of bases not matched to a gene: 5. CDR1 is SGHKS and CDR2 is YYEKEE in the germline V gene (reference sequence). The CDR3 runs 14 residues. CDR3 bases: TGTGCCAGCAGCGTGGGACAGGGGACGACTGAAGCTTTCTTT. Translating it yields CASSVGQGTTEAFF. Together with reference TRBV5-5 and TRBJ1-1, the CDR3 gives the full variable domain: DAGVTQSPTHLIKTRGQQVTLRCSPISGHKSVSWYQQVLGQGPQFIFQYYEKEERGRGNFPDRFSARQFPNYSSELNVNALLLGDSALYLCASSVGQGTTEAFFGQGTRLTVV.

This chain joins TRBV20-1 and TRBJ2-2, with D tentatively TRBD2 (6 bases). This CDR3 has 13 residues. V lost 3 bases to trimming and J lost 7 bases, with 12 bases between them. Germline V gene data show CDR1 as DFQATT and CDR2 as SNEGSKA (reference sequence). CDR3: CSARRMGGGELFF. CDR3 bases: TGCAGTGCTAGGAGGATGGGGGGCGGGGAGCTGTTTTTT.

This clonotype was seen a handful of times. The gene calls are TRBV6-2 or TRBV6-3 and TRBJ2-7; 8 bases line up with TRBD2. The J segment lost 0 bases and the V segment lost 8 bases, leaving 18 bases of the junction unmatched. Germline CDR1 and CDR2: MNHEY and SVGEGT. CDR3 length: 18 residues. The CDR3 reads CASHTRGFSGESSYEQYF. As DNA, the CDR3 is TGTGCCAGCCACACGAGGGGATTTAGCGGGGAGAGCTCCTACGAGCAGTACTTC.

This clonotype was recorded a few times. The chain recombines TRBV5-1 with TRBJ2-1, with D perhaps matching TRBD2 (6 bases). V was clipped by 6 bases and J by 7 bases, with 17 bases between them. The CDR3 covers 14 residues. In germline, CDR1 is SGHRS, CDR2 YFSETQ. The CDR3 loop is CASTFGGPQNEQFF. CDR3 nucleotides: TGCGCCAGCACATTCGGGGGACCCCAGAATGAGCAGTTCTTC.